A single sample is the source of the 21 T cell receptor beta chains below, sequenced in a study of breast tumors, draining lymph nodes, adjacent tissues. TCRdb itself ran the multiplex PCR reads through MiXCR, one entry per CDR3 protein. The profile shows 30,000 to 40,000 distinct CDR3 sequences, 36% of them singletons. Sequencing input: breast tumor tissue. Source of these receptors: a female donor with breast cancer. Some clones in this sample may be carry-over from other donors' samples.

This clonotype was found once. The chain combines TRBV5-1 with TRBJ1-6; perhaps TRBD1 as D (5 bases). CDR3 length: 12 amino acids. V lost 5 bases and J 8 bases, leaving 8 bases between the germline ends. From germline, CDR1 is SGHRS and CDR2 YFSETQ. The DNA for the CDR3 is TGCGCCAGCAGTCGGGACGATTCACCCCTCCACTTT. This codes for CASSRDDSPLHF.

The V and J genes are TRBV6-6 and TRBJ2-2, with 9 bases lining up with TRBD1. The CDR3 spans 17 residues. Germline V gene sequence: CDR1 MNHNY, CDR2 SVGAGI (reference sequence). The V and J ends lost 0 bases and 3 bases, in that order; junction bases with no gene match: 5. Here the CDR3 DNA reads TGTGCCAGCAGTTACTCACCGGGACAGGGTTACACCGGGGAGCTGTTTTTT. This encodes CASSYSPGQGYTGELFF.

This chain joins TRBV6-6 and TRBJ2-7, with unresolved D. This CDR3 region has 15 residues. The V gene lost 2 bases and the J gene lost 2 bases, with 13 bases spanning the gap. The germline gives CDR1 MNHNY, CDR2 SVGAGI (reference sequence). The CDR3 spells CASSYPAAKAYEQYF. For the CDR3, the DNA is TGTGCCAGCAGTTACCCGGCAGCCAAAGCCTACGAGCAGTACTTC.

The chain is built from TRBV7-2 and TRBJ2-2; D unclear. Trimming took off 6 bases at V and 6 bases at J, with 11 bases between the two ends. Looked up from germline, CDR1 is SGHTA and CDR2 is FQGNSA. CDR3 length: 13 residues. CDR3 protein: CASRPQIAGELFF. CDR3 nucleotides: TGTGCCAGCAGACCCCAGATAGCCGGGGAGCTGTTTTTT.

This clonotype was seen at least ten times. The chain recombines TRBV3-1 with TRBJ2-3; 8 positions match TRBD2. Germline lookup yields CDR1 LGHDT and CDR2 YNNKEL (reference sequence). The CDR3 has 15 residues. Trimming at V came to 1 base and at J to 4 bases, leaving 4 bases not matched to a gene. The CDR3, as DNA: TGTGCCAGCAGCCAAGGAGCGGGAGTGGCAGATACGCAGTATTTT. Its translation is CASSQGAGVADTQYF.

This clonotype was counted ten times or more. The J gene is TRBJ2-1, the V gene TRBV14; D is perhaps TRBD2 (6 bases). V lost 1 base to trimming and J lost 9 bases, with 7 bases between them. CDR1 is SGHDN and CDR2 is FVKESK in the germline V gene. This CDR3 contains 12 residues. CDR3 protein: CASSQGGVEQFF. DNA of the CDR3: TGTGCCAGCAGCCAAGGGGGGGTTGAGCAGTTCTTC.

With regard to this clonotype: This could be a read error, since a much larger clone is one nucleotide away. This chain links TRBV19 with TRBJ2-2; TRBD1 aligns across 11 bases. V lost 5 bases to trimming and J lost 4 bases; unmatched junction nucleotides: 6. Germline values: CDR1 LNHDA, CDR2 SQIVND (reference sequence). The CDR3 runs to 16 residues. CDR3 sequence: CASSVTGTGGTGELFF. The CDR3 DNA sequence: TGTGCCAGTAGTGTAACAGGGACAGGGGGCACCGGGGAGCTGTTTTTT.

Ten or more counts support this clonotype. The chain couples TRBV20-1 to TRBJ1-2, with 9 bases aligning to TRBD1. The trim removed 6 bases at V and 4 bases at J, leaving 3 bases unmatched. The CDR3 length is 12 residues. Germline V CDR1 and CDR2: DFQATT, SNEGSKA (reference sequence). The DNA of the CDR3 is TGCAGTGCCCCGGGACAGGGCTATGGCTACACCTTC. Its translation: CSAPGQGYGYTF.

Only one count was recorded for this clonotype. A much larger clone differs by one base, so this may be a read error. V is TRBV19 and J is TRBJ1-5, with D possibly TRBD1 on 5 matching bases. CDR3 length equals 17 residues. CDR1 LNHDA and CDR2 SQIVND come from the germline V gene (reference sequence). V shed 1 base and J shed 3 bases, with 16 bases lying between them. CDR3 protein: CASSIGSLGGINQPQHF. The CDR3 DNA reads TGTGCCAGTAGTATAGGGAGCCTTGGGGGGATCAATCAGCCCCAGCATTTT.

The CDR3 DNA reads TGTGCCAGCAAGTCAGGTACGTGTAATAATTCACCCCTCCACTTT. Its translation: CASKSGTCNNSPLHF. V usage is TRBV11-3 and J usage is TRBJ1-6, with D unresolved. The CDR3 is 15 amino acids. CDR1 and CDR2 (germline): SGHNT, YENEEA. The V end lost 7 bases, the J end lost 5 bases, and 15 bases lay between the germline ends.

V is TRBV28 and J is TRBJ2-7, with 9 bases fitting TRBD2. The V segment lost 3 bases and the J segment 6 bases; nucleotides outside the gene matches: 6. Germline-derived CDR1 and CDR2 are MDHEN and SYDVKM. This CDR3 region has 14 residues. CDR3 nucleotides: TGTGCCAGCAGTTTTCAGCGGGAGGTATCCGAGCAGTACTTC. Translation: CASSFQREVSEQYF.

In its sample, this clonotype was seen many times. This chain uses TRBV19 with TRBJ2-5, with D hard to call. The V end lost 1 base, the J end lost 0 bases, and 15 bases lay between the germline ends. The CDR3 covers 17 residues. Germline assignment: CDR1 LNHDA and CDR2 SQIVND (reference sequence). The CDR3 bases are TGTGCCAGTAGTATAGGATCCTCCAGGTCCAACCAAGAGACCCAGTACTTC. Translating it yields CASSIGSSRSNQETQYF.

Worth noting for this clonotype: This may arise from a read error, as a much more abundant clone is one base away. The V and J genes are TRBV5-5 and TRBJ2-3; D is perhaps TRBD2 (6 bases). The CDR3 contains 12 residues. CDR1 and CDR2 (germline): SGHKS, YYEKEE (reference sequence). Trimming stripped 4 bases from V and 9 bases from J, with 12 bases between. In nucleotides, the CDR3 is TGTGCCAGCAGCCACCGGGGAGGAACGCAGTATTTT. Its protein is CASSHRGGTQYF. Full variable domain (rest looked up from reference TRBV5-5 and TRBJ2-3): DAGVTQSPTHLIKTRGQQVTLRCSPISGHKSVSWYQQVLGQGPQFIFQYYEKEERGRGNFPDRFSARQFPNYSSELNVNALLLGDSALYLCASSHRGGTQYFGPGTRLTVL.

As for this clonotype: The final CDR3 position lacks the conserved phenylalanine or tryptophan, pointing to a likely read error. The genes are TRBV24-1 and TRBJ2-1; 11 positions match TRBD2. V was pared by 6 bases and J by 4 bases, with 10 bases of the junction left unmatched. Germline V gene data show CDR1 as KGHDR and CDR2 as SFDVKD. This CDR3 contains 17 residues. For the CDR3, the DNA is TGTGCCACCAGTACCGGGACTAGCGGTATTCTGTACAATGAGCAGTTCTCC. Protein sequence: CATSTGTSGILYNEQFS.

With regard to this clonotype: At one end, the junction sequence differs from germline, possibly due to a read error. Here the CDR3 reads CTNSVQGSADTQYF. Here the CDR3 DNA reads TGTACCAACAGCGTACAGGGGAGCGCAGATACGCAGTATTTT. This chain joins TRBV7-2 and TRBJ2-3, with 7 nucleotides matching TRBD1. From germline, CDR1 is SGHTA and CDR2 FQGNSA. CDR3 length: 14 amino acids. The full variable domain, its missing parts supplied by reference TRBV7-2 and TRBJ2-3, is GAGVSQSPSNKVTEKGKDVELRCDPISGHTALYWYRQSLGQGLEFLIYFQGNSAPDKSGLPSDRFSAERTGGSVSTLTIQRTQQEDSAVYLCTNSVQGSADTQYFGPGTRLTVL.

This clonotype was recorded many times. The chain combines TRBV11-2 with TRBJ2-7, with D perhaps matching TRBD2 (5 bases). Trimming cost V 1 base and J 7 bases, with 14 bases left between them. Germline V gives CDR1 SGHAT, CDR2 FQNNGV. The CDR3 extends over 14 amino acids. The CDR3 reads CASSLGWAPGEQYF. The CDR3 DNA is TGTGCCAGCAGCTTAGGCTGGGCCCCGGGAGAGCAGTACTTC.

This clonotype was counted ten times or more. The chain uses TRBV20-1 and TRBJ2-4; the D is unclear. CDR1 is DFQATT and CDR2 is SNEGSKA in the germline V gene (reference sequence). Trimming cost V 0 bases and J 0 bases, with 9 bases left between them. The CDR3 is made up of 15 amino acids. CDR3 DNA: TGCAGTGCTAGAGATAGGCAGTTAGCCAAAAACATTCAGTACTTC. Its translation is CSARDRQLAKNIQYF.

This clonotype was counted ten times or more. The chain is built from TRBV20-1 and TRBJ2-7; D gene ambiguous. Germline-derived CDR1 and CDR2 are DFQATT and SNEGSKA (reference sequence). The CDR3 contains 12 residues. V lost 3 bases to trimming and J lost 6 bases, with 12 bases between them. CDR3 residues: CSASVKGFEQYF. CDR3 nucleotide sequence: TGCAGTGCTAGCGTTAAAGGGTTCGAGCAGTACTTC.

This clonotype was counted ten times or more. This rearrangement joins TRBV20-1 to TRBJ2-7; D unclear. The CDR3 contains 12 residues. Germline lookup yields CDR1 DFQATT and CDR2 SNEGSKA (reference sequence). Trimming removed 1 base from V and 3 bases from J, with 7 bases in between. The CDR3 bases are TGCAGTGCTAGAGCCCAGCACTACGAGCAGTACTTC. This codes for CSARAQHYEQYF.

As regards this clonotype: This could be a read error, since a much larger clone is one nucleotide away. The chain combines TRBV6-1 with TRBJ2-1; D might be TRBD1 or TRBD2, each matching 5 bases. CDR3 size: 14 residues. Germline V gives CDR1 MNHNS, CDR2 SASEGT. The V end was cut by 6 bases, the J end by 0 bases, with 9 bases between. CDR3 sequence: CASRRGNSYNEQFF. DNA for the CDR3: TGTGCCAGCAGGAGGGGCAACTCCTACAATGAGCAGTTCTTC.

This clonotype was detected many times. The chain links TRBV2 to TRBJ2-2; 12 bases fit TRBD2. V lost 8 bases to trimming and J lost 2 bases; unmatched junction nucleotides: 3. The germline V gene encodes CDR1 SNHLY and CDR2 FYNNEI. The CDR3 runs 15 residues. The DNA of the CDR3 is TGTGCCAGCGGACTAGCGGGGCTCAACACCGGGGAGCTGTTTTTT. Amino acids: CASGLAGLNTGELFF.